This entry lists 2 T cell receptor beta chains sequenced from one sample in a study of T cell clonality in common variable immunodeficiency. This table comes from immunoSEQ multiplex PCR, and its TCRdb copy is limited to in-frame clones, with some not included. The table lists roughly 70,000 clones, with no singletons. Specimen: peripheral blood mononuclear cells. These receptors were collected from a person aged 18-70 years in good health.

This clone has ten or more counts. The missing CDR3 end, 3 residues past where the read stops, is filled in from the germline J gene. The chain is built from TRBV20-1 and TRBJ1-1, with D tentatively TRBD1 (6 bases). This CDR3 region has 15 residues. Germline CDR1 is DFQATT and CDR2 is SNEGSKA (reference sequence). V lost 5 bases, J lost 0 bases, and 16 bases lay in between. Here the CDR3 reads CSAGTGRGMNTEAFF. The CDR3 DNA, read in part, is TGCAGTGCTGGAACAGGGAGGGGAATGAACACTGAA.

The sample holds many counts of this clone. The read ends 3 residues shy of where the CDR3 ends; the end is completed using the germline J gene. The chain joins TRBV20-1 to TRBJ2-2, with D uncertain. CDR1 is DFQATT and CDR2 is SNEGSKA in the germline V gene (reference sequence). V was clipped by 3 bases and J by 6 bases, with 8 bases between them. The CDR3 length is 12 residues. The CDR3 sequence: CSASGSAGELFF. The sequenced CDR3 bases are TGCAGTGCTAGCGGTAGTGCCGGGGAG.